This T cell receptor (beta chain) comes out of a study of human T cells and chemical hapten exposure. Time point described: patch test 1, 2 weeks after DPC sensitization. The treatment is: therapeutic diphenylcyclopropenone sensitization with weekly scalp DPC. One entry per CDR3 protein, called by TCRdb with MiXCR from the RACE reads. The table shows 380,000 or so distinct CDR3 sequences, with about 4.4% occurring only once. A note on this clonotype: The antigen is undetermined.

Findings and limits, study-wide: It was expanded TCRs that formed significantly more large CDR3 similarity clusters than controls did.

CDR1 is MNHEY, CDR2 SVGAGI, per germline. The CDR3 covers 19 residues. Trimming took 2 bases from V and 2 from J; bases not matched to a gene: 16. The source material was whole blood, sampled in connection with sensitization to the hapten diphenylcyclopropenone (DPC). The TCR originated in a woman in her 50s with alopecia areata. Some clones in this sample may be carry-over from other donors' samples. V gene TRBV6-5 combines with J gene TRBJ1-1; 8 bases are a match to TRBD1. As DNA, the CDR3 is TGTGCCAGCAGTTACCACTTAATCGGACAGGGTAGCTTTAACACTGAAGCTTTCTTT. Translation gives CASSYHLIGQGSFNTEAFF.